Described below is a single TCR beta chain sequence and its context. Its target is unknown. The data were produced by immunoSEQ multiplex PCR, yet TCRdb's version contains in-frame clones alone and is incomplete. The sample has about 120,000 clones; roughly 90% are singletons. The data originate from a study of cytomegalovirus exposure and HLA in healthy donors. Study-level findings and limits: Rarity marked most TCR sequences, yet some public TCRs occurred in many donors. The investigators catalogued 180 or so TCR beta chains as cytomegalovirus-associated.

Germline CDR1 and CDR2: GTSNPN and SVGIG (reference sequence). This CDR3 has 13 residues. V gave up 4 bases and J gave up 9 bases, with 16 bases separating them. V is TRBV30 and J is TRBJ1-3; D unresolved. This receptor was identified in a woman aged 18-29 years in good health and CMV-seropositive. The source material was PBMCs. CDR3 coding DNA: TGTGCCTGGAAGACTCTCCATACGGGCACCATATATTTT. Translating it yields CAWKTLHTGTIYF.